This paragraph reports one T cell receptor (beta chain). The CDR3 loop spans 10 amino acids. Germline CDR1 reads KGHDR; CDR2 reads SFDVKD. The sample is drawn from a study of Graves' ophthalmopathy and Graves' hyperthyroidism. The authors amplified TCR beta CDR3 regions, and they did so from RNA transcripts for repertoire sequencing. In the first round, RT-PCR was carried out with HTBI primers, and a multiplex PCR formed the second round. TCRdb independently ran MiXCR on the multiplex PCR reads; one entry per CDR3 protein. The sample contains around 1,000,000 distinct CDR3 sequences, 35% to 40% of which appear only once.

The clonotype originates from an adult man with Graves' hyperthyroidism. This chain uses TRBV24-1 with TRBJ2-7, with D unclear. Sequencing used peripheral blood or thyroid tissue (not recorded which). As DNA, the CDR3 is TGTGCTAGAGAGTGGCCCGAGCAGTACTTC. It specifies CAREWPEQYF.